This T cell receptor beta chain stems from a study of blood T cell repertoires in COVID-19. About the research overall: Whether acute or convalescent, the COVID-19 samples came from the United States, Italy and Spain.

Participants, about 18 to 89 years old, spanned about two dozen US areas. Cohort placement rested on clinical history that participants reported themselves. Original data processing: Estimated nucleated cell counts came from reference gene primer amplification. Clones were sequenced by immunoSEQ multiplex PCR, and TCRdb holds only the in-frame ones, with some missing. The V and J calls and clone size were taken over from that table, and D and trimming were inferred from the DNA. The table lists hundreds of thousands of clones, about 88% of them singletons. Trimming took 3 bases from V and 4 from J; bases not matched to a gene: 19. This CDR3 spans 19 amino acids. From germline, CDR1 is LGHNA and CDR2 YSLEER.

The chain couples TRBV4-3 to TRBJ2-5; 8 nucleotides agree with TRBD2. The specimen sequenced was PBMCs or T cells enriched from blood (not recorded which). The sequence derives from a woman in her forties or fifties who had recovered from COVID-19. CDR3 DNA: TGCGCCAGCAGCCAGGGTCTCGATAGGGGCCAGCGGGGGCGAGAGACCCAGTACTTC. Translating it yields CASSQGLDRGQRGRETQYF.